This record covers a single T cell receptor (beta chain). TCRdb keeps only in-frame clones here, not all; method: immunoSEQ multiplex PCR. The sample has tens of thousands of clones; around 90% are singletons. Trimming at V came to 2 bases and at J to 6 bases, leaving 3 bases not matched to a gene. The CDR3 has 15 residues. Per the germline V gene, CDR1 is MNHNY and CDR2 is SVGAGI (reference sequence). This entry belongs to a study of T cell changes during pregnancy in multiple sclerosis. This receptor was obtained from a female donor with multiple sclerosis, enrolled in a pregnancy study. The V and J genes are TRBV6-6 and TRBJ2-3; TRBD1 matches 12 bases. The sequenced sample was peripheral blood, obtained in the first trimester of pregnancy. For the CDR3, the DNA is TGTGCCAGCAGTTACGGGACAGGGGGCCCCGATACGCAGTATTTT. Its protein product is CASSYGTGGPDTQYF.